This TCR beta chain was identified in a study of blood T cells in healthy people across ages. General study findings and limits: Age advanced and TCR beta diversity per million T cells fell, roughly linearly.

This clonotype has only a few counts. Its antigen is currently unknown. Together with a sample-barcoded 5' primer, a J-beta primer mix was included in a second PCR lasting roughly 6 to 12 cycles. Using its own MiXCR run on the 5' RACE reads, TCRdb lists one record per CDR3 protein. The table has approximately 850,000 distinct CDR3 sequences, roughly 64% seen once. V gave up 6 bases and J gave up 0 bases, with 15 bases separating them. Looked up from germline, CDR1 is KGHDR and CDR2 is SFDVKD. This CDR3 comprises 16 residues. The chain employs TRBV24-1 and TRBJ2-3; the D gene is possibly TRBD2 (5 bases). The source is a man aged 25 to 45 in good health. Sequenced material: blood. The chain's CDR3 is CATSPRGALSTDTQYF. CDR3 in DNA: TGTGCCACCAGTCCCCGGGGAGCCCTAAGCACAGATACGCAGTATTTT.